Listed here is a single T cell receptor beta chain. One end of the junction is discordant with germline, which a read error may explain. The sample is drawn from a study of blood T cells in healthy people across ages. A second PCR, run for about 6 to 12 cycles, used a sample-barcoded 5' primer plus a J-beta primer mix. TCRdb re-derived calls from the 5' RACE reads in MiXCR, one entry per CDR3 protein. The sample contains 920,000 or so distinct CDR3 sequences, around 45% of which appear only once. The CDR3 loop spans 16 amino acids. Germline V gives CDR1 MGHRA, CDR2 YSYEKL. Sequenced: blood. This chain links TRBV4-1 with TRBJ2-1; 10 nucleotides match TRBD1. The TCR originated in a woman aged 60-75 years in good health. Written as DNA, the CDR3 is TGCGCCAGCAACCAAGTGCCGGGACAGGGGACCAATGAGCAGTTCTTC. Residues: CASNQVPGQGTNEQFF.